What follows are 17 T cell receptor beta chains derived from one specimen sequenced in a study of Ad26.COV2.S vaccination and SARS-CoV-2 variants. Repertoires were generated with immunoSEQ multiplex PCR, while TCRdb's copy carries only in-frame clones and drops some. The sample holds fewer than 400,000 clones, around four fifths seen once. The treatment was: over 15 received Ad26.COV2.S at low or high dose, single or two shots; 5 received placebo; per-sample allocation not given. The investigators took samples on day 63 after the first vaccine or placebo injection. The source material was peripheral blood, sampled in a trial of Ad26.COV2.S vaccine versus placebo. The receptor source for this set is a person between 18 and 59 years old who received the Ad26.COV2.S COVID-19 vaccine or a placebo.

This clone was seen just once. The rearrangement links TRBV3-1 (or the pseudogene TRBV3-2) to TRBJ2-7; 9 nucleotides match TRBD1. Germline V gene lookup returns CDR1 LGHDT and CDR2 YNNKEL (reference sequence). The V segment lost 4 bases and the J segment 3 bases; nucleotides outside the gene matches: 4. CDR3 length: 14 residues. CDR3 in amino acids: CASSPRDRDYEQYF. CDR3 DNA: TGTGCCAGCAGCCCCCGGGACAGGGACTACGAGCAGTACTTC.

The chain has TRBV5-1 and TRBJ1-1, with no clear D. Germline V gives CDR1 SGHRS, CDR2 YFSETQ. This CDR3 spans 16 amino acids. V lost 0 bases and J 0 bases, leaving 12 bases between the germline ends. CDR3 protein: CASSLGAGPMNTEAFF. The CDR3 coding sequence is TGCGCCAGCAGCTTGGGGGCAGGCCCCATGAACACTGAAGCTTTCTTT.

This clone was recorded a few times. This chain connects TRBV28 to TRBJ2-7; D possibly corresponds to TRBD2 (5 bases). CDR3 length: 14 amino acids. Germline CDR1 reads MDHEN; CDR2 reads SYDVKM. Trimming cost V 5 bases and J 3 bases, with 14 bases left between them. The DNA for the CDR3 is TGTGCCAGCAGTAGGACTGCGGCAGGCTACGAGCAGTACTTC. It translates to CASSRTAAGYEQYF. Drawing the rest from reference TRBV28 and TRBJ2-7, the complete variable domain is DVKVTQSSRYLVKRTGEKVFLECVQDMDHENMFWYRQDPGLGLRLIYFSYDVKMKEKGDIPEGYSVSREKKERFSLILESASTNQTSMYLCASSRTAAGYEQYFGPGTRLTVT.

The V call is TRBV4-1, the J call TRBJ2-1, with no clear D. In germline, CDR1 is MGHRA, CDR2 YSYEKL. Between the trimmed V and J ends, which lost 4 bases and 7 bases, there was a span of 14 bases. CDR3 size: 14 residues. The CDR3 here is CASSPTSSGNEQFF. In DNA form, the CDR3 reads TGCGCCAGCAGCCCCACTTCCTCTGGGAATGAGCAGTTCTTC.

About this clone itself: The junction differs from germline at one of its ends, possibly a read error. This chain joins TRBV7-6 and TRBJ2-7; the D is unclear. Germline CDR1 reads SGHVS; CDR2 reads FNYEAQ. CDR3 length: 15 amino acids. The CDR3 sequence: CASSLDPGPAYEQYF. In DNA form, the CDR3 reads TGTGCCAGCAGCTTAGACCCCGGCCCTGCCTACGAGCAGTATTTC.

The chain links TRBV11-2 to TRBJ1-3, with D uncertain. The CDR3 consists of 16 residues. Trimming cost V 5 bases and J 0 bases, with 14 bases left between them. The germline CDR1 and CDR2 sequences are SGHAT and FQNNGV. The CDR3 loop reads CASSQAALTSGNTIYF. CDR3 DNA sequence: TGTGCCAGCAGCCAGGCAGCTTTAACCTCTGGAAACACCATATATTTT.

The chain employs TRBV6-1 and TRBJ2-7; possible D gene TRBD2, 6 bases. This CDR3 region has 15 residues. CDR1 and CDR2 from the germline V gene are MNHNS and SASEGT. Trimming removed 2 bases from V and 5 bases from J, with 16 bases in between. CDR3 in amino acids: CASSERPRRRDEQYF. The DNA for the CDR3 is TGTGCCAGCAGTGAACGTCCACGCCGGAGGGACGAGCAGTACTTC.

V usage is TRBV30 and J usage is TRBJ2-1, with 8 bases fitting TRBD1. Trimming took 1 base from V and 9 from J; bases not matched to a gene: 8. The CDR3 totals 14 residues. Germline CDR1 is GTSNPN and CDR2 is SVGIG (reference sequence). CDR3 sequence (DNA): TGTGCCTGGAGTGCTGGACAGGGAGGTGGTGAGCAGTTCTTC. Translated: CAWSAGQGGGEQFF.

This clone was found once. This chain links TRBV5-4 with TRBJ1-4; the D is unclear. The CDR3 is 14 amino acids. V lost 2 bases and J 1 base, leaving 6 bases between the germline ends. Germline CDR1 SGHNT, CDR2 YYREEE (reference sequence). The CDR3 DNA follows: TGTGCCAGCAGCTTCGGCCTAACTAATGAAAAACTGTTTTTT. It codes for CASSFGLTNEKLFF.

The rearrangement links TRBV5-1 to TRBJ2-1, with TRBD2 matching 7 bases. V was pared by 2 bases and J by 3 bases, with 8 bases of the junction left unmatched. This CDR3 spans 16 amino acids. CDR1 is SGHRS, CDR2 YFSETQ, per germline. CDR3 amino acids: CASSLALAVHYNEQFF. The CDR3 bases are TGCGCCAGCAGCTTAGCTCTAGCGGTCCACTACAATGAGCAGTTCTTC.

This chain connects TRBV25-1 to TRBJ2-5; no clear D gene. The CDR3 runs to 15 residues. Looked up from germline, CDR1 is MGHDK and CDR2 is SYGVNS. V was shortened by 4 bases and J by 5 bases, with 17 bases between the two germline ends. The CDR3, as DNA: TGTGCCAGCAGTGGAAATCTCGGCCGAAGGGAGACCCAGTACTTC. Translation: CASSGNLGRRETQYF.

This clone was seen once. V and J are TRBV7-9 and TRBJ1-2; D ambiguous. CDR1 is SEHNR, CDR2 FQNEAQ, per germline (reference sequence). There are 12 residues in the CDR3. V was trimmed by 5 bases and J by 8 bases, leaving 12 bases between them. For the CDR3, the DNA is TGTGCCAGCAGCCCACCCGGGCGAGGCTACACCTTC. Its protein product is CASSPPGRGYTF.

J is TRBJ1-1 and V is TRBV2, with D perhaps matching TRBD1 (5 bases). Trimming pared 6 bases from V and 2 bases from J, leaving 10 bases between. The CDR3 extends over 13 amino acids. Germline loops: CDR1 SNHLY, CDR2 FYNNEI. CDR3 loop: CASSADRNTEAFF. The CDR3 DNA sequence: TGTGCCAGCAGCGCCGACAGAAACACTGAAGCTTTCTTT.

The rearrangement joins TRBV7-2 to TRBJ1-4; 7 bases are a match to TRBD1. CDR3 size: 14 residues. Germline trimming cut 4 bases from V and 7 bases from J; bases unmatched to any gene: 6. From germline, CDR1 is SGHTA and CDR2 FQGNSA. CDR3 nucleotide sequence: TGTGCCAGCAGCTCCGGGACAGCCTTTGAAAAACTGTTTTTT. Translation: CASSSGTAFEKLFF. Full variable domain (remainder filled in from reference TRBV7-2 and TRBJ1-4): GAGVSQSPSNKVTEKGKDVELRCDPISGHTALYWYRQSLGQGLEFLIYFQGNSAPDKSGLPSDRFSAERTGGSVSTLTIQRTQQEDSAVYLCASSSGTAFEKLFFGSGTQLSVL.

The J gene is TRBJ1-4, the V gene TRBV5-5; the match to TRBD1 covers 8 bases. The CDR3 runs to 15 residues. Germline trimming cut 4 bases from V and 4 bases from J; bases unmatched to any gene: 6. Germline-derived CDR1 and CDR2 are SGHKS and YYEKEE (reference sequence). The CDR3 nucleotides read TGTGCCAGCAGCAGAACAGGGGGGTTTAATGAAAAACTGTTTTTT. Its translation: CASSRTGGFNEKLFF.

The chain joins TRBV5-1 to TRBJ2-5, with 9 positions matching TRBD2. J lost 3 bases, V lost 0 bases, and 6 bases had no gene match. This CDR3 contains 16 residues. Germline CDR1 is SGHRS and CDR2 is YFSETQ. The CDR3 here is CASSLARLAGKETQYF. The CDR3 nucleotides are TGCGCCAGCAGCTTGGCCCGGCTAGCGGGGAAAGAGACCCAGTACTTC.

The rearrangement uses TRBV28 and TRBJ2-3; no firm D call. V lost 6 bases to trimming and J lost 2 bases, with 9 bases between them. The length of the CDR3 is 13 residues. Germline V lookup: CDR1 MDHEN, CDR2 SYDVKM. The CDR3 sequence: CASRYSNTDTQYF. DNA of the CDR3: TGTGCCAGCAGGTACTCCAACACAGATACGCAGTATTTT.